This entry concerns a single T cell receptor (beta chain). The antigen is not known. This sample stems from a study of brain metastases from non-small cell lung cancer. Profiled with immunoSEQ multiplex PCR; TCRdb holds only in-frame clones, not every one. The table lists about 15,000 clones, roughly four fifths of them singletons. Points from the study as a whole: T-cell infiltration was lower in brain metastases than primaries (P < 0.001).

V lost 3 bases and J 8 bases, leaving 20 bases between the germline ends. Germline-derived CDR1 and CDR2 are MGHRA and YSYEKL. The CDR3 runs to 16 residues. Input material: primary lung tumor tissue. The source is a donor aged 40 or over with non-small cell lung cancer. V and J are TRBV4-1 and TRBJ2-1, with D possibly being TRBD1 (6 bases). CDR3 bases: TGCGCCAGCAGCCAGGGGGACAAGGGGCTTTGGGATGAGCAGTTCTTC. Encoded protein: CASSQGDKGLWDEQFF.